This T cell receptor (beta chain) stems from a study of T cells after yellow fever vaccination. Study-level points and caveats: The bulk population could contribute abundant contaminating clonotypes to FACS-sorted repertoires. In post-booster samples, most primary-vaccination clones reappeared (just under 98% CD4, about 91% CD8). The secondary T-cell response peaked on day 5, not day 15, but was weaker.

This CDR3 has 14 residues. Between the trimmed V and J ends, which lost 6 bases and 1 base, there was a span of 12 bases. The TCR cDNA carried a universal primer site and UMIs from 5'RACE template switching. In TCRdb, the 5' RACE reads were re-called with MiXCR into one record per CDR3 protein. The data show 500,000 to 700,000 distinct CDR3 sequences, about 19% seen once. This clonotype came up a few times. Its antigen is not identified. The V gene is TRBV12-3 or TRBV12-4, the J gene TRBJ1-2; D remains unclear. Here the sequenced sample was PBMCs, taken 15 days after the yellow fever booster vaccination. This receptor was identified in a man aged 30 to 39 who received the YFV17D yellow fever vaccine. The CDR3 DNA is TGTGCCAGCAGCCGTTATGGAATTAACTATGGCTACACCTTC. Encoded protein: CASSRYGINYGYTF.